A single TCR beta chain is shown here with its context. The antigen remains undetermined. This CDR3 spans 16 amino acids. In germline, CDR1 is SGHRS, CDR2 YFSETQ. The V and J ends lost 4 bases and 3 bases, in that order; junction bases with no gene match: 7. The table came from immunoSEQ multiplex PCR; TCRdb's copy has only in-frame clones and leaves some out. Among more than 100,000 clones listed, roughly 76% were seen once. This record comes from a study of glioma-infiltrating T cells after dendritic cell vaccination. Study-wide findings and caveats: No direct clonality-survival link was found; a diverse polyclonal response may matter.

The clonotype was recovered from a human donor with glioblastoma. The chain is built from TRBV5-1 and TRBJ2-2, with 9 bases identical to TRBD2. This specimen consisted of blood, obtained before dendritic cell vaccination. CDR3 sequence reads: CASSLERGADTGELFF. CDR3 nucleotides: TGCGCCAGCAGCCTCGAGCGGGGGGCGGACACCGGGGAGCTGTTTTTT. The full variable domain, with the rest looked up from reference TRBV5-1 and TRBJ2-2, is KAGVTQTPRYLIKTRGQQVTLSCSPISGHRSVSWYQQTPGQGLQFLFEYFSETQRNKGNFPGRFSGRQFSNSRSEMNVSTLELGDSALYLCASSLERGADTGELFFGEGSRLTVL.